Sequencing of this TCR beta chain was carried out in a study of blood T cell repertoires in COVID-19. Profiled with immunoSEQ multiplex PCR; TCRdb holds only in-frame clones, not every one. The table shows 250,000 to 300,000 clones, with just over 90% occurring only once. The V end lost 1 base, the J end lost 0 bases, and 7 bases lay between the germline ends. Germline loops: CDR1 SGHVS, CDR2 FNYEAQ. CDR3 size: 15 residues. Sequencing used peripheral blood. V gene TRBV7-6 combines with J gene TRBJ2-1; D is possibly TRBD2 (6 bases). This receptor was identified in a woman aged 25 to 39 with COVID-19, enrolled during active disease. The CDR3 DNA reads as TGTGCCAGCAGCTTAGACGGGAGCTCCTACAATGAGCAGTTCTTC. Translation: CASSLDGSSYNEQFF.